A single sample is the source of the 22 T cell receptor beta chains below, sequenced in a study of cytomegalovirus exposure and HLA in healthy donors. The PCR employed 60 Vbeta primers together with 13 Jbeta primers. TCRdb's copy holds only in-frame clones and misses some; the assay was immunoSEQ multiplex PCR. The repertoire consists of around 180,000 clones, with around three quarters occurring once and the leading ten covering under 0.75%. Sequences were obtained from PBMCs. These receptors came from a woman aged 40 to 50 in good health and CMV-seronegative.

In nucleotides, the CDR3 is TGTGCCAGCAGTGATGGACTAGCTGAGACCCAGTACTTC. Protein product: CASSDGLAETQYF. The chain couples TRBV6-1 to TRBJ2-5, with TRBD2 matching 8 bases. The CDR3 is 13 amino acids. Germline lookup yields CDR1 MNHNS and CDR2 SASEGT. J lost 5 bases, V lost 3 bases, and 2 bases had no gene match.

The rearrangement joins TRBV9 to TRBJ1-2; 9 bases align to TRBD1. J was trimmed by 4 bases and V by 0 bases; bases with no gene match: 7. Looked up from germline, CDR1 is SGDLS and CDR2 is YYNGEE. The CDR3 sequence is 16 residues long. The CDR3 nucleotides are TGTGCCAGCAGCGTAGCTCGGGACAGGGATGTCTATGGCTACACCTTC. Translated, it gives CASSVARDRDVYGYTF.

The chain employs TRBV7-9 and TRBJ1-1; D is possibly TRBD1 (6 bases). The CDR3 totals 17 residues. Trimming pared 5 bases from V and 1 base from J, leaving 20 bases between. Germline CDR1 reads SEHNR; CDR2 reads FQNEAQ (reference sequence). The CDR3 sequence: CASSHAPGTPQNTEAFF. The CDR3 DNA reads as TGTGCCAGCAGCCATGCACCCGGGACACCTCAGAACACTGAAGCTTTCTTT.

This chain uses TRBV30 with TRBJ1-2; D may be TRBD1 (6 bases). V lost 4 bases and J 6 bases, leaving 12 bases between the germline ends. The CDR3 has 12 amino acids. The germline gives CDR1 GTSNPN, CDR2 SVGIG (reference sequence). The chain's CDR3 is CAWTSGADGYTF. Here the CDR3 DNA reads TGTGCCTGGACCTCAGGGGCGGATGGCTACACCTTC. The whole variable domain, filled in from reference TRBV30 and TRBJ1-2, reads SQTIHQWPATLVQPVGSPLSLECTVEGTSNPNLYWYRQAAGRGLQLLFYSVGIGQISSEVPQNLSASRPQDRQFILSSKKLLLSDSGFYLCAWTSGADGYTFGSGTRLTVV.

This clone was recorded only once. This chain links TRBV6-5 with TRBJ2-7; TRBD1 matches 8 bases. The J segment lost 0 bases and the V segment lost 4 bases, leaving 5 bases of the junction unmatched. The CDR3 runs to 15 residues. Germline CDR1 and CDR2: MNHEY and SVGAGI. This CDR3 is CASSSRTGSSYEQYF. The CDR3 nucleotides read TGTGCCAGCAGTTCTCGGACAGGGAGCTCCTACGAGCAGTACTTC.

The chain links TRBV12-5 to TRBJ1-1, with TRBD1 as a possible D gene (5 bases). Germline assignment: CDR1 LGHNT and CDR2 FRNRAP. Deletions cut 6 bases from V and 5 bases from J, with 16 bases between. The CDR3 covers 14 residues. In DNA form, the CDR3 reads TGTGCTAGTGGCCGGCTGGGGCAGCGAACTGAAGCTTTCTTT. Its protein product is CASGRLGQRTEAFF.

This chain uses TRBV10-3 with TRBJ2-5, with a possible D match to TRBD2 (6 bases). V was clipped by 8 bases and J by 2 bases, with 12 bases between them. The V gene's germline CDR1 is ENHRY and CDR2 SYGVKD. CDR3 size: 13 residues. The CDR3: CAIALAYQETQYF. For the CDR3, the DNA is TGTGCCATCGCCCTAGCGTATCAAGAGACCCAGTACTTC.

V usage is TRBV4-1 and J usage is TRBJ2-2; a possible D gene is TRBD1 (6 bases). Germline V lookup: CDR1 MGHRA, CDR2 YSYEKL. V dropped 5 bases and J dropped 0 bases, with 10 bases sitting between them. The CDR3 length is 15 residues. The CDR3 here is CASSWGPTNTGELFF. CDR3 bases: TGCGCCAGCAGCTGGGGGCCCACGAACACCGGGGAGCTGTTTTTT.

V usage is TRBV10-3 and J usage is TRBJ2-2; 9 bases fit TRBD2. From germline, CDR1 is ENHRY and CDR2 SYGVKD. V shed 6 bases, J shed 2 bases, and the junction held 10 bases outside the gene matches. The CDR3 consists of 17 residues. The CDR3 region is CAISTTSSGVNTGELFF. The DNA of the CDR3 is TGTGCCATCAGCACTACTTCTAGCGGGGTAAACACCGGGGAGCTGTTTTTT.

The rearrangement links TRBV6-1 to TRBJ2-2; 9 bases map to TRBD1. The junction had 4 bases not matched to a gene; V was cut back by 6 bases and J by 8 bases. The CDR3 length is 13 residues. Germline CDR1 is MNHNS and CDR2 is SASEGT. The CDR3: CASREQGAGELFF. The CDR3 nucleotides are TGTGCCAGCAGGGAACAGGGGGCGGGGGAGCTGTTTTTT.

In its sample, this clone was seen once. This chain connects TRBV5-5 to TRBJ2-5; tentative D call: TRBD1 (5 bases). Per germline, CDR1 SGHKS and CDR2 YYEKEE (reference sequence). Deletions cut 2 bases from V and 9 bases from J, with 14 bases between. This CDR3 has 13 residues. The CDR3 protein is CASSFDPPGPQYF. For the CDR3, the DNA is TGTGCCAGCAGCTTTGACCCCCCAGGGCCCCAGTACTTC.

V is TRBV14 and J is TRBJ1-5; TRBD1 might be the D (5 bases). The CDR3 is 14 residues long. V dropped 3 bases and J dropped 5 bases, with 11 bases sitting between them. CDR1 is SGHDN, CDR2 FVKESK, per germline. The CDR3 is CASSQAGLDQPQHF. The DNA for the CDR3 is TGTGCCAGCAGCCAGGCAGGGTTGGATCAGCCCCAGCATTTT.

The chain carries TRBV5-6 and TRBJ2-1; 11 bases align to TRBD2. From germline, CDR1 is SGHDT and CDR2 YYEEEE. Unmatched junction bases numbered 6, after V lost 4 bases and J lost 3 bases. The CDR3 runs to 16 residues. The CDR3 region is CASSLLAGGYYNEQFF. CDR3 DNA sequence: TGTGCCAGCAGCCTCCTAGCGGGGGGTTACTACAATGAGCAGTTCTTC.

In this sample, this clone turned up a few times. The V call is TRBV5-6, the J call TRBJ2-7; 8 nucleotides match TRBD2. In germline, CDR1 is SGHDT, CDR2 YYEEEE. The J segment lost 2 bases and the V segment lost 0 bases, leaving 7 bases of the junction unmatched. The CDR3 contains 16 residues. The CDR3 loop reads CASSLAGAGVPYEQYF. In DNA, the CDR3 is TGTGCCAGCAGCTTGGCGGGAGCGGGAGTCCCCTACGAGCAGTACTTC.

The chain links TRBV9 to TRBJ1-2; the match to TRBD1 covers 7 bases. The CDR3 has 18 amino acids. V was pared by 4 bases and J by 4 bases, with 19 bases of the junction left unmatched. Germline V CDR1 and CDR2: SGDLS, YYNGEE. The CDR3 region is CASSPGGQKAVGLYGYTF. The CDR3 DNA reads TGTGCCAGCAGCCCCGGGGGACAGAAGGCGGTTGGGCTCTATGGCTACACCTTC.

The CDR3 DNA sequence: TGTGCCAGCAGTGATACGGACGGGATCTATGGCTACACCTTC. This sequence encodes CASSDTDGIYGYTF. The chain combines TRBV25-1 with TRBJ1-2; no clear D. CDR1 is MGHDK, CDR2 SYGVNS, per germline. The CDR3 has 14 residues. The V gene lost 3 bases and the J gene lost 4 bases, with 12 bases spanning the gap.

The V call is TRBV10-3, the J call TRBJ1-3; D not resolved. This CDR3 comprises 15 residues. The germline V gene encodes CDR1 ENHRY and CDR2 SYGVKD. The V end was cut by 0 bases, the J end by 2 bases, with 8 bases between. The DNA for the CDR3 is TGTGCCATCAGTGAGTCGGGAGGGCCTGGAAACACCATATATTTT. It is translated as CAISESGGPGNTIYF.

The rearrangement uses TRBV4-3 and TRBJ1-3; D is unclear. Germline CDR1 and CDR2: LGHNA and YSLEER. V lost 1 base and J lost 0, with 10 bases in between. This CDR3 spans 16 amino acids. DNA of the CDR3: TGCGCCAGCAGCCAAGTGGCGGGCGGCTCTGGAAACACCATATATTTT. It translates to CASSQVAGGSGNTIYF.

The chain recombines TRBV5-1 with TRBJ2-7, with 9 bases identical to TRBD1. V trimming: 3 bases; J trimming: 2 bases; junction bases outside the gene matches: 9. CDR1 and CDR2 (germline): SGHRS, YFSETQ. The CDR3 totals 16 residues. In DNA form, the CDR3 reads TGCGCCAGCAGCTGGGGGAGCGGACAGGGGACCTACGAGCAGTACTTC. Translating it yields CASSWGSGQGTYEQYF.

This chain uses TRBV9 with TRBJ2-7; TRBD2 might be the D (5 bases). With 0 bases removed from V and 3 bases from J, the gap between germline ends came to 7 bases. Germline CDR1 is SGDLS and CDR2 is YYNGEE. The CDR3 contains 13 residues. The CDR3 reads CASSVGEHYEQYF. DNA for the CDR3: TGTGCCAGCAGCGTAGGGGAGCACTACGAGCAGTACTTC.

This clone was seen a few times. This chain uses TRBV28 with TRBJ2-2, with D maybe TRBD1 (5 bases). This CDR3 comprises 13 residues. Per germline, CDR1 MDHEN and CDR2 SYDVKM. The V end was cut by 10 bases, the J end by 4 bases, with 13 bases between. The CDR3 region has the DNA TGTGCCATCATCGACAGCCGCACCGGGGAGCTGTTTTTT. The encoded protein is CAIIDSRTGELFF.

This clone was observed a few times. The chain couples TRBV5-6 to TRBJ2-6; D might be TRBD1 (5 bases). V was trimmed by 3 bases and J by 4 bases, leaving 14 bases between them. CDR1 SGHDT and CDR2 YYEEEE come from the germline V gene. This CDR3 spans 16 amino acids. The CDR3 sequence is CASSSEGVVGANVLTF. CDR3 bases: TGTGCCAGCAGCTCCGAAGGGGTGGTGGGGGCCAACGTCCTGACTTTC.